Listed below are T cell receptor beta chains from one sample, sequenced in a study of OX40 agonist ivuxolimab in advanced cancers. Profiling relied on immunoSEQ multiplex PCR, and the TCRdb table lists in-frame clones only, not all of them. Here the sample spans around 44,000 clones, approximately 87% being singletons. The sequenced sample was CD4+ or CD8+ T cells sorted from blood, obtained in a trial of the OX40 agonist ivuxolimab. Receptor source: an adult with an advanced solid tumor such as melanoma, head and neck, liver or kidney cancer. CDR3s include the opening cysteine and the closing phenylalanine or tryptophan. The D gene is left open where the match is weak. Only some rows state a clone size, as once, few, many or a class for expanded clones.

TRBV7-2	NA	TRBJ1-4	NA	CASSLDRVEKLFF	TGTGCCAGCAGCTTAGATAGGGTTGAAAAACTGTTTTTT
TRBV18	NA	TRBJ2-2	NA	CASSPLNVNTGELFF	TGTGCCAGCTCACCCCTGAACGTGAACACCGGGGAGCTGTTTTTT
TRBV6-6	NA	TRBJ2-2	TRBD1	CASSTGTGDGELFF	TGTGCCAGCAGTACCGGGACAGGGGACGGGGAGCTGTTTTTT
TRBV5-1	NA	TRBJ2-7	TRBD1	CASSPRTGGGYEQYF	TGCGCCAGCAGCCCTCGAACAGGGGGAGGATACGAGCAGTACTTC
TRBV5-1	once	TRBJ2-5	NA	CASSLGLNNQETQYF	TGCGCCAGCAGCTTGGGACTAAACAACCAAGAGACCCAGTACTTC
TRBV5-5	NA	TRBJ2-3	TRBD2	CASSLGLAGRTDTQYF	TGTGCCAGCAGCTTGGGACTAGCGGGGCGCACAGATACGCAGTATTTT
TRBV5-1	NA	TRBJ2-1	TRBD2	CASSLADLAGGINEQFF	TGCGCCAGCAGCTTGGCCGACCTAGCGGGAGGAATCAATGAGCAGTTCTTC
TRBV19	NA	TRBJ2-1	TRBD2	CASISGTSGRWNEQFF	TGTGCCAGTATCTCCGGGACTAGCGGGAGGTGGAATGAGCAGTTCTTC
TRBV5-1	NA	TRBJ2-5	TRBD2	CASTETGLEETQYF	TGCGCCAGCACCGAGACGGGACTAGAAGAGACCCAGTACTTC
TRBV30	NA	TRBJ2-1	NA	CAWTLLVQAGVYNEQFF	TGTGCCTGGACTCTTTTGGTTCAAGCGGGTGTTTACAATGAGCAGTTCTTC
TRBV18	NA	TRBJ2-4	TRBD1	CASSNSQGQGDIQYF	TGTGCCAGCTCTAACAGCCAGGGACAGGGGGACATTCAGTACTTC
TRBV9	NA	TRBJ1-3	NA	CASSPLGTGNTIYF	TGTGCCAGCAGCCCCCTGGGGACTGGAAACACCATATATTTT
TRBV7-9	NA	TRBJ2-5	TRBD1	CASIQGGSETQYF	TGTGCCAGCATCCAAGGGGGCAGCGAGACCCAGTACTTC
TRBV2	NA	TRBJ2-7	TRBD1	CASRYRDRGSYEQYF	TGTGCCAGCAGGTACCGGGACAGGGGGTCCTACGAGCAGTACTTC
TRBV4-1	NA	TRBJ2-3	NA	CASSQIGGRTDTQYF	TGCGCCAGCAGCCAGATAGGGGGACGCACAGATACGCAGTATTTT
TRBV7-2	NA	TRBJ2-7	TRBD2	CASSLYVGGSYEQYF	TGTGCCAGCAGCTTATACGTGGGAGGGTCCTACGAGCAGTACTTC
TRBV11-2	NA	TRBJ2-7	TRBD2	CASSYKRGLAGIYEQYF	TGTGCCAGCAGCTATAAAAGGGGACTAGCGGGCATCTACGAGCAGTACTTC
TRBV27	NA	TRBJ2-3	NA	CASRPILVNRDTDTQYF	TGTGCCAGCAGGCCCATACTTGTCAACAGGGACACAGATACGCAGTATTTT
TRBV7-3	NA	TRBJ1-2	TRBD1	CASSKRGQSPATNYGYTF	TGTGCCAGCAGCAAAAGGGGACAGAGCCCTGCAACGAACTATGGCTACACCTTC
TRBV5-1	NA	TRBJ2-2	NA	CASSLALTGGTGELFF	TGCGCCAGCAGCTTGGCTTTGACGGGCGGCACCGGGGAGCTGTTTTTT
TRBV7-3	NA	TRBJ2-1	NA	CASSLMAQRNNEQFF	TGTGCCAGCAGCTTAATGGCTCAGCGGAACAATGAGCAGTTCTTC
TRBV9	NA	TRBJ2-1	NA	CASSVGGRPNEQFF	TGTGCCAGCAGCGTAGGGGGTAGGCCCAATGAGCAGTTCTTC
TRBV6-4	NA	TRBJ2-3	NA	CASSWSGRGDTQYF	TGTGCCAGCAGTTGGTCAGGACGGGGAGATACGCAGTATTTT
TRBV5-1	NA	TRBJ1-1	NA	CASSSPNTEAFF	TGCGCCAGCAGCAGTCCTAACACTGAAGCTTTCTTT
TRBV6-1	NA	TRBJ2-1	NA	CASSEESRIINEQFF	TGTGCCAGCAGTGAAGAAAGCAGGATCATAAATGAGCAGTTCTTC
TRBV2	NA	TRBJ2-5	NA	CASSAYAETQYF	TGTGCCAGCAGTGCTTACGCGGAGACCCAGTACTTC
TRBV19	NA	TRBJ2-7	TRBD1	CASSSDRAYEQYF	TGTGCCAGTAGTAGCGACAGGGCCTACGAGCAGTACTTC
TRBV27	NA	TRBJ2-7	NA	CASSPSIRGADEQYF	TGTGCCAGCAGTCCCTCCATTCGGGGGGCGGACGAGCAGTACTTC